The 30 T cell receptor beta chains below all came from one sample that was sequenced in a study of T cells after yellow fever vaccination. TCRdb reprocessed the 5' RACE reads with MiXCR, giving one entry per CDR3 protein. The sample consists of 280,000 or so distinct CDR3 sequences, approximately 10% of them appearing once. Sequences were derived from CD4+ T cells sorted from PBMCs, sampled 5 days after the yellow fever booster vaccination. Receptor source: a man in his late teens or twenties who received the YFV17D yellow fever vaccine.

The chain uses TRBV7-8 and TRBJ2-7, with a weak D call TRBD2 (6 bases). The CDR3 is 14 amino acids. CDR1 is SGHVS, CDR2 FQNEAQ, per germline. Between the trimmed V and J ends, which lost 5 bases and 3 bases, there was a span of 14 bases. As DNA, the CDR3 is TGTGCCAGCAGCGAGGGACTCCCCTACTACGAGCAGTACTTC. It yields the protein CASSEGLPYYEQYF.

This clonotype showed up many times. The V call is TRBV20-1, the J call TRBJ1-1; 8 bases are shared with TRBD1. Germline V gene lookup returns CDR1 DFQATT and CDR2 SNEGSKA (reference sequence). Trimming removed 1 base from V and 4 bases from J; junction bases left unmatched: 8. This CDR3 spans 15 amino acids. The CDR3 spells CSARGQGQEVTEAFF. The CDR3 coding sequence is TGCAGTGCTAGAGGACAGGGGCAGGAGGTCACTGAAGCTTTCTTT.

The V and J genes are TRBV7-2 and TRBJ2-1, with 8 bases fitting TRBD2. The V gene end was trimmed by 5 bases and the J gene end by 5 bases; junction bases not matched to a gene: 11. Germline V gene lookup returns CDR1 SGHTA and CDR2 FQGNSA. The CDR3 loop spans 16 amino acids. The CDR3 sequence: CASSQTSGEANNEQFF. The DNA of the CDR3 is TGTGCCAGCAGCCAAACTAGCGGAGAAGCCAACAATGAGCAGTTCTTC.

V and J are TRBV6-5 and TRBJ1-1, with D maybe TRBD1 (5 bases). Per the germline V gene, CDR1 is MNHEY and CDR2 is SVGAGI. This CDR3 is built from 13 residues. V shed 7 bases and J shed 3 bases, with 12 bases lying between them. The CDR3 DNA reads TGTGCCAGCATCCCGAGGGACTACACTGAAGCTTTCTTT. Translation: CASIPRDYTEAFF.

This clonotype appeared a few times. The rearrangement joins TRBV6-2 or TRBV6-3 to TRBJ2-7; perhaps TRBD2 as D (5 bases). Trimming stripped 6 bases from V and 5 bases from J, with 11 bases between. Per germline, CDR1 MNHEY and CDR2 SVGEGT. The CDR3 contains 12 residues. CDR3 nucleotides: TGTGCCAGCAGGGAGGCATTCCACGAGCAGTACGTC. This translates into CASREAFHEQYV.

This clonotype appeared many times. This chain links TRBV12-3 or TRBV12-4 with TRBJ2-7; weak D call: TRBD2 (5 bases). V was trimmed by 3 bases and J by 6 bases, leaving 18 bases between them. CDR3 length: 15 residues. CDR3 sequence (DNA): TGTGCCAGCAGTTTGGGATCGGAGGAGTTCAGCGAGCAGTACTTC. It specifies CASSLGSEEFSEQYF.

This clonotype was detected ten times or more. Here the CDR3 reads CSARVSIGVNYGYTF. In nucleotides, the CDR3 is TGCAGTGCTAGAGTGTCTATAGGAGTAAACTATGGCTACACCTTC. This chain joins TRBV20-1 and TRBJ1-2; D uncertain. Germline assignment: CDR1 DFQATT and CDR2 SNEGSKA (reference sequence). The CDR3 is 15 amino acids. With 1 base removed from V and 2 bases from J, the gap between germline ends came to 14 bases.

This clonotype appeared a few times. The CDR3 region is CASSVAGSGGWTGELFF. CDR3 DNA: TGTGCCAGCAGCGTAGCTGGTAGCGGGGGTTGGACCGGGGAGCTGTTTTTT. This chain uses TRBV9 with TRBJ2-2, with 9 bases lining up with TRBD2. The germline V gene has CDR1 SGDLS and CDR2 YYNGEE. The V and J ends lost 0 bases and 5 bases, in that order; junction bases with no gene match: 8. The CDR3 consists of 17 residues. The variable domain in full, completed from reference TRBV9 and TRBJ2-2, reads DSGVTQTPKHLITATGQRVTLRCSPRSGDLSVYWYQQSLDQGLQFLIQYYNGEERAKGNILERFSAQQFPDLHSELNLSSLELGDSALYFCASSVAGSGGWTGELFFGEGSRLTVL.

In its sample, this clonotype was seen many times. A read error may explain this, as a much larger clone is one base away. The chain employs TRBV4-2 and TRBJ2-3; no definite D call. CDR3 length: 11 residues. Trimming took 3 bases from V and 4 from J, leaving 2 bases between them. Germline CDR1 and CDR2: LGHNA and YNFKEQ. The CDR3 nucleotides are TGTGCCAGCAGCCACGCAGATACGCAGTATTTT. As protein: CASSHADTQYF.

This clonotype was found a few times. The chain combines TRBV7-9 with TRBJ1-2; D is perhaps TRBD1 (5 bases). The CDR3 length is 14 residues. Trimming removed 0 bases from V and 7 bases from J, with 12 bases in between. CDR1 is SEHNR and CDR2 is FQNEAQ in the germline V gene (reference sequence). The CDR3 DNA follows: TGTGCCAGCAGCTTAGCGGGGACGACAAGTGGCTACACCTTC. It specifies CASSLAGTTSGYTF.

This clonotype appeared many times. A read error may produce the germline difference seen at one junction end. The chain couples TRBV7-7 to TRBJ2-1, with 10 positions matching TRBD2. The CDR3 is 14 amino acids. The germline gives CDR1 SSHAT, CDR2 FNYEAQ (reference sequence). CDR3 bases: TGTGCTAGCAGCTCGTCTAGCGGGGGTAATGAGCAGTTCTTC. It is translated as CASSSSSGGNEQFF.

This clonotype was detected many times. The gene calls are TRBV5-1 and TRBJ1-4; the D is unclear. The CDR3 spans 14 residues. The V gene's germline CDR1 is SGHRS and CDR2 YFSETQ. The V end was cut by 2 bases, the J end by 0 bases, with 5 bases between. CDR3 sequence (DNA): TGCGCCAGCAGCTTTGGAGCAACTAATGAAAAACTGTTTTTT. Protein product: CASSFGATNEKLFF.

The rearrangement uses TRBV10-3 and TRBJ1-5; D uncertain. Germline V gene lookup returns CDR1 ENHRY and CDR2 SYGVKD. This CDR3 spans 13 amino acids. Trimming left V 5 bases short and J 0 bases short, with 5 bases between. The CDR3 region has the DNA TGTGCCATCAGTTGGTCTAGCAATCAGCCCCAGCATTTT. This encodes CAISWSSNQPQHF.

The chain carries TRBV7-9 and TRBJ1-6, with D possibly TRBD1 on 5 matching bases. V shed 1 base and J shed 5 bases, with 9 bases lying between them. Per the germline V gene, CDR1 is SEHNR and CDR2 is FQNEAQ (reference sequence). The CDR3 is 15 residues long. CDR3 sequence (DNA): TGTGCCAGCAGCTTAGAGGGCAGGGATAATTCACCCCTCCACTTT. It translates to CASSLEGRDNSPLHF.

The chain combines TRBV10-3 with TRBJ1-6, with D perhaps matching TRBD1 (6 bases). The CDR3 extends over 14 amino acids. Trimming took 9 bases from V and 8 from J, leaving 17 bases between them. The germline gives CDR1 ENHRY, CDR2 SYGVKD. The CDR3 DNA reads TGTGCCATACAGGGAAGGGTCGGAGATTCACCCCTCCACTTT. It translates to CAIQGRVGDSPLHF.

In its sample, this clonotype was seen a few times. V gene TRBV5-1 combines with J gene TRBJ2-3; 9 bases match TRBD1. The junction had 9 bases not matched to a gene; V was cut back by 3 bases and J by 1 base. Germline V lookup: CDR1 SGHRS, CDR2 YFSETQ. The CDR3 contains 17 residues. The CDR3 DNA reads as TGCGCCAGCAGCTCAGAACAGGGGGCCTGGGGCACAGATACGCAGTATTTT. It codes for CASSSEQGAWGTDTQYF.

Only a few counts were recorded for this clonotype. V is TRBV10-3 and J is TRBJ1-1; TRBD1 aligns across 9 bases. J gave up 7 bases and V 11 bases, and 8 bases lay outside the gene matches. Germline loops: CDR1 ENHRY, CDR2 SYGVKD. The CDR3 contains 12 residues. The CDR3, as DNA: TGTGCCTCAACAGGGGGCAATGGTGAAGCTTTCTTT. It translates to CASTGGNGEAFF.

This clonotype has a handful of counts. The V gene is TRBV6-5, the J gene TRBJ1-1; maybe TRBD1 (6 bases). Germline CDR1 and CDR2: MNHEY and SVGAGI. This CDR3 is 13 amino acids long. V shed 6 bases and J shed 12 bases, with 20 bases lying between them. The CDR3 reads CASREQGTLETFF. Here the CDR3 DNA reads TGTGCCAGCAGGGAACAGGGAACCCTCGAAACTTTCTTT.

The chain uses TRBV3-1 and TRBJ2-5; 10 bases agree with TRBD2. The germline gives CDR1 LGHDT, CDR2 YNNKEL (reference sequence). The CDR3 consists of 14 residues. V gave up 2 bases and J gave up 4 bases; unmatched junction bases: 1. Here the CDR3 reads CASSQTSGVETQYF. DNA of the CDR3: TGTGCCAGCAGCCAAACTAGCGGGGTAGAGACCCAGTACTTC.

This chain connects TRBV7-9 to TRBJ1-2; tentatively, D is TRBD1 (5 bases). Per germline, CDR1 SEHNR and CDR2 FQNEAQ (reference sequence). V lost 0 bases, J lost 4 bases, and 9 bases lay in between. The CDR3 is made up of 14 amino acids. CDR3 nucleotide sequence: TGTGCCAGCAGCTTAGCGTGGGGGGGCTATGGCTACACCTTC. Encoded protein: CASSLAWGGYGYTF.

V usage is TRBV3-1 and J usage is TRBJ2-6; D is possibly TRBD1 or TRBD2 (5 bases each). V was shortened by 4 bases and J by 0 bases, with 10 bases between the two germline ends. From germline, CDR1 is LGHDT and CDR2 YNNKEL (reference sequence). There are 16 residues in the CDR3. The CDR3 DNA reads TGTGCCAGCAGCCCTTGGGACGGCTCTGGGGCCAACGTCCTGACTTTC. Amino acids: CASSPWDGSGANVLTF. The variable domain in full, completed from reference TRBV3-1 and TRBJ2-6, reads DTAVSQTPKYLVTQMGNDKSIKCEQNLGHDTMYWYKQDSKKFLKIMFSYNNKELIINETVPNRFSPKSPDKAHLNLHINSLELGDSAVYFCASSPWDGSGANVLTFGAGSRLTVL.

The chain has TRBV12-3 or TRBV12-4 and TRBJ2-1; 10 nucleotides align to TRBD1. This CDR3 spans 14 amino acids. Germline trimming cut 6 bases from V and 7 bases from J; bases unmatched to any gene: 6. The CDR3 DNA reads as TGTGCCAGCAGGCGACAGGGGGCGGGGAATGAGCAGTTCTTC. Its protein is CASRRQGAGNEQFF.

The CDR3: CASSLGPGNNEQFF. DNA of the CDR3: TGTGCCAGCAGCTTAGGCCCAGGGAACAATGAGCAGTTCTTC. The chain recombines TRBV7-2 with TRBJ2-1; a weak D match, TRBD1 (5 bases). Trimming removed 1 base at V and 5 bases at J, with 9 bases between. CDR1 and CDR2 (germline): SGHTA, FQGNSA. The CDR3 sequence is 14 residues long.

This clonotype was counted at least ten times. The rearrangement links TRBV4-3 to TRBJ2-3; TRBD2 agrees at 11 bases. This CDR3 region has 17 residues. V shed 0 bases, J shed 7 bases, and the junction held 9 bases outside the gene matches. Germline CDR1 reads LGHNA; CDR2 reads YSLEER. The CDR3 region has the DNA TGCGCCAGCAGCCAAGAAAGAAATCTAGCGGGGGGTTATACGCAGTATTTT. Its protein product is CASSQERNLAGGYTQYF.

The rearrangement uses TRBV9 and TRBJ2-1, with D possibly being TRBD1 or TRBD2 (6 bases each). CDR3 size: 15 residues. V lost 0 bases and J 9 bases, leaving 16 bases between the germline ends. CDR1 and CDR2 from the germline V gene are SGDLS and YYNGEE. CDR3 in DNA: TGTGCCAGCAGCGTAGGTGGGGGGCTACAGGGTGAGCAGTTCTTC. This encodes CASSVGGGLQGEQFF.

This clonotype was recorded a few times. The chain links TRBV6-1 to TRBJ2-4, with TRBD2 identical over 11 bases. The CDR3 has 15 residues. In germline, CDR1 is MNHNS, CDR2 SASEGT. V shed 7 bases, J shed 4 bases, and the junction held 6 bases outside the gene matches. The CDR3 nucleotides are TGTGCCAGCATACAGGGGACTAGCGGTAAAAACATTCAGTACTTC. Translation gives CASIQGTSGKNIQYF.

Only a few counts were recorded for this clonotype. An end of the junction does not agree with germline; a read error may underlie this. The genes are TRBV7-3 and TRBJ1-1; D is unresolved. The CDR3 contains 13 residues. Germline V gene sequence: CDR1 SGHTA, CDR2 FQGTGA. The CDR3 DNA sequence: TGTGACAGCAGCCTACGGATGAACACTGAAGCTTTCTTT. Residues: CDSSLRMNTEAFF.

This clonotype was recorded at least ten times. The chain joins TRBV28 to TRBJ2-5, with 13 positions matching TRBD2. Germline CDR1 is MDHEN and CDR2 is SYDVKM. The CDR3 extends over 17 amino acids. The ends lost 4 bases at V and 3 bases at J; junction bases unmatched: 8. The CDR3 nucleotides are TGTGCCAGCAGTTCATGGCCTGGGACTAGCGGGGAAGAGACCCAGTACTTC. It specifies CASSSWPGTSGEETQYF.

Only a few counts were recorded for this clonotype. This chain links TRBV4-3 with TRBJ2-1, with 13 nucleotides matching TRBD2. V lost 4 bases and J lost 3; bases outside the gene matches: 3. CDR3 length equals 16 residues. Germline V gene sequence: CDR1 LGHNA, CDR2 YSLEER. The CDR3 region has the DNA TGCGCCAGCAGCCTCGGGACTAGCGGGGACTACAATGAGCAGTTCTTC. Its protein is CASSLGTSGDYNEQFF.

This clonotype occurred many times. The CDR3 region is CASSPSSRGAKNIQYF. The CDR3 DNA follows: TGTGCCAGCAGCCCATCCTCGCGGGGAGCCAAAAACATTCAGTACTTC. The V call is TRBV28, the J call TRBJ2-4; TRBD2 is a possible D gene (6 bases). Trimming took 6 bases from V and 0 from J, leaving 15 bases between them. Germline CDR1 MDHEN, CDR2 SYDVKM. This CDR3 comprises 16 residues.